Shown below are 29 T cell receptor beta chains from a single sample sequenced in a study of shared clonotypes between healthy human individuals. CD45RO-negative, CCR7-positively selected cells formed the naive CD8 fraction, excluding terminally differentiated effector memory CD45RA+ cells. TCRdb's table, derived via immunoSEQ multiplex PCR, lists solely in-frame clones and lacks some. Among over 800,000 clones listed, around 92% were seen once. Material: naive CD8+ T cells sorted from blood. The receptors originated from a man between 25 and 39 years old in good health.

The CDR3 is CASIGWVLDTQYF. The CDR3 bases are TGCGCCAGCATTGGGTGGGTTTTAGATACGCAGTATTTT. The chain has TRBV10-1 and TRBJ2-3, with no clear D. The germline V gene has CDR1 WNHNN and CDR2 SYGVQD (reference sequence). The CDR3 sequence is 13 residues long. The ends were cut back, 7 bases at V and 5 bases at J, with 13 bases in the middle.

The chain links TRBV7-9 to TRBJ2-1, with D uncertain. This CDR3 region has 13 residues. V was cut by 2 bases and J by 5 bases, with 7 bases left in between. CDR1 and CDR2 (germline): SEHNR, FQNEAQ (reference sequence). The CDR3 nucleotides are TGTGCCAGCAGCTTACGGACCCACAATGAGCAGTTCTTC. Protein: CASSLRTHNEQFF.

J is TRBJ2-7 and V is TRBV7-3; TRBD2 might be the D (6 bases). There are 12 residues in the CDR3. Germline lookup yields CDR1 SGHTA and CDR2 FQGTGA. V was pared by 5 bases and J by 3 bases, with 8 bases between. The CDR3 is CASSPGGYEQYF. The DNA of the CDR3 is TGTGCCAGCAGCCCCGGGGGCTACGAGCAGTACTTC.

This rearrangement joins TRBV6-6 to TRBJ1-4, with unresolved D. V was pared by 5 bases and J by 4 bases, with 11 bases between. Germline values: CDR1 MNHNY, CDR2 SVGAGI (reference sequence). The CDR3 is 14 residues long. This CDR3 is CASSTVGSNEKLFF. CDR3 in DNA: TGTGCCAGCAGTACCGTCGGGAGTAATGAAAAACTGTTTTTT.

This chain uses TRBV7-9 with TRBJ2-7; 7 nucleotides match TRBD1. Germline V gene lookup returns CDR1 SEHNR and CDR2 FQNEAQ (reference sequence). The CDR3 has 16 amino acids. Trimming removed 0 bases from V and 3 bases from J; junction bases left unmatched: 8. The CDR3 reads CASSLASGTVLYEQYF. In nucleotides, the CDR3 is TGTGCCAGCAGCTTAGCCTCCGGGACAGTTCTCTACGAGCAGTACTTC.

The chain links TRBV27 to TRBJ1-4, with D tentatively TRBD1 (6 bases). V was clipped by 6 bases and J by 8 bases, with 19 bases between them. Germline V gene sequence: CDR1 MNHEY, CDR2 SMNVEV (reference sequence). There are 15 residues in the CDR3. The CDR3 DNA sequence: TGTGCCAGCAGACCTATCGGGGGGCTAGGGGAAAAACTGTTTTTT. This codes for CASRPIGGLGEKLFF.

J is TRBJ2-3 and V is TRBV28; 8 positions match TRBD1. Germline CDR1 is MDHEN and CDR2 is SYDVKM. V lost 6 bases and J lost 5; bases outside the gene matches: 10. The CDR3 consists of 15 residues. The CDR3, as DNA: TGTGCCAGCAGCCAAACAGGGGGTCGGTTAGATACGCAGTATTTT. Protein product: CASSQTGGRLDTQYF.

The V and J genes are TRBV29-1 and TRBJ2-1, with D possibly being TRBD2 (6 bases). Germline assignment: CDR1 SQVTM and CDR2 ANQGSEA. The V and J ends lost 0 bases and 10 bases respectively, with 16 bases between them. The CDR3 sequence is 14 residues long. CDR3 in amino acids: CSVEDYGRGDEQFF. CDR3 nucleotide sequence: TGCAGCGTTGAAGATTATGGGCGGGGAGACGAGCAGTTCTTC.

The chain has TRBV7-6 and TRBJ2-7, with D possibly matching TRBD1 (6 bases). The germline gives CDR1 SGHVS, CDR2 FNYEAQ. The V end lost 0 bases, the J end lost 6 bases, and 12 bases lay between the germline ends. The CDR3 is 14 amino acids. CDR3 coding DNA: TGTGCCAGCAGCTTAGCAGGGGGAAACGGCGAGCAGTACTTC. This translates into CASSLAGGNGEQYF.

This clone was recorded only once. V and J are TRBV6-5 and TRBJ2-5; no firm D call. This CDR3 comprises 13 residues. V shed 6 bases and J shed 2 bases, with 10 bases lying between them. CDR1 is MNHEY, CDR2 SVGAGI, per germline. CDR3 sequence: CASSHQKQETQYF. For the CDR3, the DNA is TGTGCCAGCAGCCACCAGAAACAAGAGACCCAGTACTTC.

V and J are TRBV2 and TRBJ2-7; possible D gene TRBD1, 6 bases. The CDR3 spans 14 residues. V was cut by 2 bases and J by 2 bases, with 10 bases left in between. Germline-derived CDR1 and CDR2 are SNHLY and FYNNEI. This chain's CDR3 is CASSEPGQTYEQYF. The CDR3 nucleotides read TGTGCCAGCAGTGAACCGGGACAAACCTACGAGCAGTACTTC.

The genes are TRBV7-9 and TRBJ2-7, with 8 bases matching TRBD1. Looked up from germline, CDR1 is SEHNR and CDR2 is FQNEAQ (reference sequence). V lost 4 bases to trimming and J lost 4 bases; unmatched junction nucleotides: 6. The CDR3 totals 14 residues. In DNA form, the CDR3 reads TGTGCCAGCAGCTCACCACAGGGGGAATACGAGCAGTACTTC. Its protein product is CASSSPQGEYEQYF. The whole variable domain, remainder taken from reference TRBV7-9 and TRBJ2-7, is DTGVSQNPRHKITKRGQNVTFRCDPISEHNRLYWYRQTLGQGPEFLTYFQNEAQLEKSRLLSDRFSAERPKGSFSTLEIQRTEQGDSAMYLCASSSPQGEYEQYFGPGTRLTVT.

The rearrangement joins TRBV6-5 to TRBJ2-5; a possible D gene is TRBD2 (6 bases). Trimming took off 0 bases at V and 13 bases at J, with 15 bases between the two ends. This CDR3 region has 13 residues. CDR1 is MNHEY, CDR2 SVGAGI, per germline. In nucleotides, the CDR3 is TGTGCCAGCAGTTACTCCGATGGGCTAGCGCCGTACTTC. Translation gives CASSYSDGLAPYF.

The V and J genes are TRBV5-5 and TRBJ1-4, with 9 bases that match TRBD1. In germline, CDR1 is SGHKS, CDR2 YYEKEE (reference sequence). With 3 bases clipped from V and 2 bases from J, the junction kept 2 bases outside the gene matches. The CDR3 length is 15 residues. The CDR3 nucleotides are TGTGCCAGCAGCTCTACAGGGGGCACTAATGAAAAACTGTTTTTT. This codes for CASSSTGGTNEKLFF.

The CDR3 sequence: CASLQPSGSLTGELFF. In DNA, the CDR3 is TGTGCCAGTCTACAACCTAGCGGGAGCCTCACCGGGGAGCTGTTTTTT. V is TRBV2 and J is TRBJ2-2; 10 bases match TRBD2. This CDR3 is built from 16 residues. J gave up 4 bases and V 9 bases, and 11 bases lay outside the gene matches. Germline V gene lookup returns CDR1 SNHLY and CDR2 FYNNEI.

The gene calls are TRBV9 and TRBJ2-3; 9 bases align to TRBD2. The trim removed 4 bases at V and 3 bases at J, leaving 9 bases unmatched. CDR1 SGDLS and CDR2 YYNGEE come from the germline V gene. CDR3 length: 16 residues. CDR3 DNA sequence: TGTGCCAGCAGCCCCCGAGCGGGAGGCCCGACAGATACGCAGTATTTT. It is translated as CASSPRAGGPTDTQYF.

The gene calls are TRBV10-1 and TRBJ2-2; D not certain. The CDR3 covers 16 residues. Germline CDR1 is WNHNN and CDR2 is SYGVQD (reference sequence). The V end lost 2 bases, the J end lost 4 bases, and 14 bases lay between the germline ends. The CDR3 region is CASSERVVRFTGELFF. The CDR3 DNA sequence: TGCGCCAGCAGTGAGCGGGTAGTCCGATTCACCGGGGAGCTGTTTTTT.

A single count supports this clone. V gene TRBV7-3 combines with J gene TRBJ2-3, with D perhaps TRBD1 (5 bases). This CDR3 spans 16 amino acids. From germline, CDR1 is SGHTA and CDR2 FQGTGA. Trimming removed 3 bases at V and 2 bases at J, with 15 bases between. For the CDR3, the DNA is TGTGCCAGCAGCTTTAGGGGCGAAGGCAACACAGATACGCAGTATTTT. Residues: CASSFRGEGNTDTQYF.

The V gene is TRBV7-9, the J gene TRBJ2-3, with D perhaps matching TRBD2 (5 bases). This CDR3 spans 15 amino acids. The V end lost 3 bases, the J end lost 1 base, and 11 bases lay between the germline ends. Germline-derived CDR1 and CDR2 are SEHNR and FQNEAQ (reference sequence). The CDR3 sequence: CASSLDKEGTDTQYF. The CDR3 coding sequence is TGTGCCAGCAGCTTGGATAAGGAGGGCACAGATACGCAGTATTTT.

The V gene is TRBV5-1, the J gene TRBJ2-1, with 10 bases aligning to TRBD2. With 1 base clipped from V and 6 bases from J, the junction kept 4 bases outside the gene matches. The CDR3 totals 15 residues. CDR1 SGHRS and CDR2 YFSETQ come from the germline V gene. The CDR3 protein is CASSLWLAGANEQFF. The CDR3 nucleotides read TGCGCCAGCAGCTTGTGGCTAGCGGGAGCCAATGAGCAGTTCTTC. The complete variable domain, with remaining parts taken from reference TRBV5-1 and TRBJ2-1, reads KAGVTQTPRYLIKTRGQQVTLSCSPISGHRSVSWYQQTPGQGLQFLFEYFSETQRNKGNFPGRFSGRQFSNSRSEMNVSTLELGDSALYLCASSLWLAGANEQFFGPGTRLTVL.

The chain couples TRBV27 to TRBJ2-1, with TRBD2 identical over 9 bases. CDR1 MNHEY and CDR2 SMNVEV come from the germline V gene (reference sequence). The J segment lost 7 bases and the V segment lost 2 bases, leaving 9 bases of the junction unmatched. This CDR3 contains 16 residues. The CDR3 DNA follows: TGTGCCAGCAGTTTAGGACTAGCGAAATGGGATAATGAGCAGTTCTTC. Amino acid sequence: CASSLGLAKWDNEQFF.

This sequence joins TRBV7-9 and TRBJ1-4, with 11 bases identical to TRBD1. Germline assignment: CDR1 SEHNR and CDR2 FQNEAQ (reference sequence). There are 14 residues in the CDR3. J gave up 8 bases and V 6 bases, and 5 bases lay outside the gene matches. CDR3 nucleotide sequence: TGTGCCAGCAGGTTGGGACAGGGGGACGAAAAACTGTTTTTT. This gives the protein CASRLGQGDEKLFF. The full variable domain, with the rest looked up from reference TRBV7-9 and TRBJ1-4, is DTGVSQNPRHKITKRGQNVTFRCDPISEHNRLYWYRQTLGQGPEFLTYFQNEAQLEKSRLLSDRFSAERPKGSFSTLEIQRTEQGDSAMYLCASRLGQGDEKLFFGSGTQLSVL.

The gene calls are TRBV7-6 and TRBJ2-3; D may match TRBD1 or TRBD2 (5 bases each). The CDR3 runs to 15 residues. Looked up from germline, CDR1 is SGHVS and CDR2 is FNYEAQ. V lost 5 bases and J 6 bases, leaving 18 bases between the germline ends. The CDR3 spells CASSLIWGTMDTQYF. The CDR3 nucleotides are TGTGCCAGCAGCCTGATTTGGGGGACCATGGATACGCAGTATTTT.

This chain connects TRBV5-4 to TRBJ2-1; 7 nucleotides agree with TRBD1. Germline V gives CDR1 SGHNT, CDR2 YYREEE (reference sequence). The CDR3 has 14 amino acids. The trim removed 1 base at V and 6 bases at J, leaving 4 bases unmatched. The CDR3 region is CASSLYRGINEQFF. DNA for the CDR3: TGTGCCAGCAGCTTGTACAGGGGTATCAATGAGCAGTTCTTC.

This sequence joins TRBV4-1 and TRBJ2-5; 7 bases map to TRBD1. Per the germline V gene, CDR1 is MGHRA and CDR2 is YSYEKL. This CDR3 region has 15 residues. J lost 2 bases, V lost 8 bases, and 11 bases had no gene match. For the CDR3, the DNA is TGCGCCAGCTGCTGCCCCGGGACAGCTCAAGAGACCCAGTACTTC. Its protein is CASCCPGTAQETQYF.

The V and J genes are TRBV28 and TRBJ1-3; D remains unclear. Trimming left V 10 bases short and J 3 bases short, with 19 bases between. This CDR3 is built from 15 residues. Germline CDR1 is MDHEN and CDR2 is SYDVKM. CDR3 nucleotide sequence: TGTGCCAACGAGGGCGGCTTGAAGAGTGGAAACACCATATATTTT. Translation: CANEGGLKSGNTIYF.

This chain uses TRBV18 with TRBJ2-7; no definite D call. Germline values: CDR1 KGHSH, CDR2 LQKENI. Trimming removed 3 bases from V and 2 bases from J, with 14 bases in between. This CDR3 has 15 residues. The DNA of the CDR3 is TGTGCCAGCTCACCCCAGGAAGGGATAACCTACGAGCAGTACTTC. Its protein is CASSPQEGITYEQYF.

The chain links TRBV7-8 to TRBJ2-7; D ambiguous. Germline-derived CDR1 and CDR2 are SGHVS and FQNEAQ. The V end lost 1 base, the J end lost 2 bases, and 12 bases lay between the germline ends. This CDR3 has 15 amino acids. CDR3 residues: CASSLDRRFPYEQYF. The CDR3 DNA sequence: TGTGCCAGCAGCTTAGACCGCAGGTTCCCCTACGAGCAGTACTTC.

V and J are TRBV11-3 and TRBJ1-3; a weak D match, TRBD1 (5 bases). V was pared by 4 bases and J by 0 bases, with 13 bases between. Germline-derived CDR1 and CDR2 are SGHNT and YENEEA. CDR3 length: 16 residues. The CDR3 bases are TGTGCCAGCAGCTCCGGACAATACGGCTCTGGAAACACCATATATTTT. It is translated as CASSSGQYGSGNTIYF.